These 6 T cell receptor beta chains were all obtained from the same sample, sequenced in a study of blood T cell repertoires in COVID-19 (dated by TCRdb to the early 2020s). Receptor amplification or capture employed the immunoSEQ multiplex PCR assay. Imported from immuneACCESS, the table was reduced by TCRdb to in-frame sequences with V and J called. These copies leave out some clones; in studies compared against another copy, an unresolved V gene accounts for under half, and the cause of the remainder is not known. The sample includes 250,000 or so clones, with about 91% observed a single time. The top ten clones comprise under 8% of the sample. Sequencing used peripheral blood. The receptors here all came from a woman younger than 45 with COVID-19, enrolled during active disease.

This clone is a singleton in its sample. The chain links TRBV2 to TRBJ2-7; maybe TRBD2 (6 bases). The CDR3 length is 16 residues. Per the germline V gene, CDR1 is SNHLY and CDR2 is FYNNEI. Trimming stripped 8 bases from V and 2 bases from J, with 22 bases between. Here the CDR3 reads CASGPSLSGLTYEQYV. The DNA for the CDR3 is TGTGCCAGCGGCCCCAGTCTTAGCGGTCTTACCTACGAGCAGTACGTC.

The gene calls are TRBV10-3 and TRBJ1-4, with 8 positions matching TRBD1. The V segment lost 3 bases and the J segment 2 bases; nucleotides outside the gene matches: 2. The CDR3 extends over 15 amino acids. Germline assignment: CDR1 ENHRY and CDR2 SYGVKD. The CDR3 DNA sequence: TGTGCCATCAGTGACCGACAGGGGACTAATGAAAAACTGTTTTTT. Translation: CAISDRQGTNEKLFF.

The gene calls are TRBV4-1 and TRBJ2-7, with a tentative D call TRBD1 (6 bases). From germline, CDR1 is MGHRA and CDR2 YSYEKL. The ends were cut back, 1 base at V and 2 bases at J, with 12 bases in the middle. CDR3 length equals 15 residues. The CDR3: CASSQVFGDTYEQYF. DNA for the CDR3: TGCGCCAGCAGCCAAGTTTTCGGGGACACCTACGAGCAGTACTTC.

The chain combines TRBV11-2 with TRBJ1-4, with TRBD1 matching 9 bases. The V and J ends lost 4 bases and 3 bases, in that order; junction bases with no gene match: 3. This CDR3 comprises 15 residues. The germline V gene has CDR1 SGHAT and CDR2 FQNNGV. CDR3 coding DNA: TGTGCCAGCAGCTCACAGGGGGCCGCTAATGAAAAACTGTTTTTT. This sequence encodes CASSSQGAANEKLFF. The whole variable domain, remainder taken from reference TRBV11-2 and TRBJ1-4, is EAGVAQSPRYKIIEKRQSVAFWCNPISGHATLYWYQQILGQGPKLLIQFQNNGVVDDSQLPKDRFSAERLKGVDSTLKIQPAKLEDSAVYLCASSSQGAANEKLFFGSGTQLSVL.

J is TRBJ2-5 and V is TRBV6-2 or TRBV6-3, with 8 bases fitting TRBD2. Per germline, CDR1 MNHEY and CDR2 SVGEGT. J was trimmed by 3 bases and V by 5 bases; bases with no gene match: 17. The CDR3 loop spans 18 amino acids. The CDR3 region has the DNA TGTGCCAGCAGTACGTATCGTCAAGCGGGAGAGAAAGAAGAGACCCAGTACTTC. It is translated as CASSTYRQAGEKEETQYF.

In its sample, this clone was seen once. The chain employs TRBV10-3 and TRBJ2-1, with 9 bases lining up with TRBD2. The V gene's germline CDR1 is ENHRY and CDR2 SYGVKD. The CDR3 has 17 residues. V gave up 3 bases and J gave up 4 bases; unmatched junction bases: 10. This CDR3 is CAISDRCASGKYNEQFF. In nucleotides, the CDR3 is TGTGCCATCAGTGATCGGTGTGCTAGCGGGAAATACAATGAGCAGTTCTTC.